This T cell receptor (beta chain) emerged from a study of blood T cell repertoires in COVID-19. From germline, CDR1 is KGHSH and CDR2 LQKENI. V lost 3 bases, J lost 5 bases, and 6 bases stayed unmatched. This CDR3 is 16 amino acids long. The authors' processing: For nucleated cells, counts were estimated from reference gene primer amplification. The repertoire was sequenced with immunoSEQ multiplex PCR; TCRdb's copy has only in-frame clones and lacks some. Clone size and V and J calls were adopted from that table, with D and trimming inferred from the DNA. The table shows about 270,000 clones, with roughly 84% occurring only once. This clone was picked up a small number of times.

Sequencing used peripheral blood. The TCR comes from a human donor in a cohort sampled during active COVID-19. The chain uses TRBV18 and TRBJ2-5; 13 bases map to TRBD2. The CDR3 bases are TGTGCCAGCTCACCCTCACTAGCGGGGGGGCAGGAGACCCAGTACTTC. It encodes CASSPSLAGGQETQYF.